The next 32 T cell receptor beta chains were all read from a single sample in a study of T cells in Graves' hyperthyroidism and ophthalmopathy. Amplified TCR beta CDR3 regions derived from RNA transcripts. First-round RT-PCR targeting the TCR CDR3 was performed with the HTBI primer set. TCRdb recomputed calls from the multiplex PCR reads with MiXCR, one row per CDR3 protein. Among a few hundred thousand distinct CDR3 sequences, approximately 15% were seen once, and the ten largest hold about 30%. The sample was blood. The receptor source for this set is a woman in her twenties or thirties with Graves' hyperthyroidism.

In this sample, this clonotype turned up many times. The rearrangement uses TRBV28 and TRBJ2-7; the D call may be TRBD1 or TRBD2 (6 bases each). The germline gives CDR1 MDHEN, CDR2 SYDVKM. V lost 3 bases and J 3 bases, leaving 18 bases between the germline ends. The CDR3 runs 16 residues. CDR3 loop: CASSFPDFGGGYEQYF. The DNA for the CDR3 is TGTGCCAGCAGTTTCCCCGATTTTGGAGGGGGCTACGAGCAGTACTTC.

This clonotype was found a few times. The rearrangement links TRBV5-1 to TRBJ1-4, with D possibly being TRBD1 (6 bases). The CDR3 covers 15 residues. Germline loops: CDR1 SGHRS, CDR2 YFSETQ. The ends were cut back, 0 bases at V and 5 bases at J, with 11 bases in the middle. The CDR3 loop is CASSLAGRGNEKLFF. CDR3 in DNA: TGCGCCAGCAGCTTGGCGGGCAGGGGCAATGAAAAACTGTTTTTT.

This clonotype has at least ten counts. This chain uses TRBV3-1 with TRBJ2-5, with 7 bases matching TRBD2. From germline, CDR1 is LGHDT and CDR2 YNNKEL (reference sequence). CDR3 size: 14 residues. V lost 2 bases, J lost 5 bases, and 5 bases stayed unmatched. The CDR3: CASSQYSGWETQYF. The CDR3 DNA sequence: TGTGCCAGCAGCCAATATAGCGGGTGGGAGACCCAGTACTTC.

This clonotype was observed many times. V usage is TRBV7-8 and J usage is TRBJ2-5, with no clear D. V lost 0 bases, J lost 5 bases, and 7 bases lay in between. CDR3 length: 13 residues. Germline V gives CDR1 SGHVS, CDR2 FQNEAQ. CDR3 in amino acids: CASSLALWETQYF. DNA for the CDR3: TGTGCCAGCAGCTTAGCTCTATGGGAGACCCAGTACTTC.

A remark on this clonotype: The junction departs from the called germline gene at one end, perhaps through a read error. The CDR3 DNA sequence: TGTGCCAGCAGAGACAGGGGATACACCGGGGAGCTGCTTTTT. Translation gives CASRDRGYTGELLF. The V gene is TRBV2, the J gene TRBJ2-2; TRBD1 matches 8 bases. This CDR3 has 14 amino acids. Germline CDR1 SNHLY, CDR2 FYNNEI.

This clonotype was detected a few times. The genes are TRBV10-3 and TRBJ2-4; D is possibly TRBD2 (7 bases). V lost 0 bases and J 0 bases, leaving 18 bases between the germline ends. Germline V gene sequence: CDR1 ENHRY, CDR2 SYGVKD. The CDR3 sequence is 19 residues long. The CDR3, as DNA: TGTGCCATCAGTGAGTCGGGGGGGGCTGTTAATCTAGCCAAAAACATTCAGTACTTC. It codes for CAISESGGAVNLAKNIQYF.

In this sample, this clonotype turned up many times. The chain combines TRBV18 with TRBJ2-1; D gene unclear. The CDR3 is 15 amino acids. CDR1 is KGHSH, CDR2 LQKENI, per germline. V was pared by 2 bases and J by 5 bases, with 13 bases between. In DNA form, the CDR3 reads TGTGCCAGCTCACCAATTAACGGCCGCAACAATGAGCAGTTCTTC. This translates into CASSPINGRNNEQFF.

Turning to this clonotype: This could be a read error, since a much larger clone is one nucleotide away. This chain links TRBV20-1 with TRBJ2-5; possibly TRBD1 or TRBD2 for D (6 bases each). Trimming took off 2 bases at V and 2 bases at J, with 15 bases between the two ends. CDR3 size: 15 residues. CDR1 DFQATT and CDR2 SNEGSKA come from the germline V gene (reference sequence). The CDR3 loop reads CSARPGAGIQETQYF. CDR3 coding DNA: TGCAGTGCTAGACCAGGGGCGGGGATACAAGAGACCCAGTACTTC.

The rearrangement joins TRBV27 to TRBJ2-1; 10 nucleotides match TRBD1. Trimming cost V 7 bases and J 5 bases; bases outside gene matches: 5. This CDR3 region has 14 residues. Germline CDR1 MNHEY, CDR2 SMNVEV (reference sequence). In nucleotides, the CDR3 is TGTGCCAGCACTTCGGGACAGGGGAACAATGAGCAGTTCTTC. Protein sequence: CASTSGQGNNEQFF.

The V gene is TRBV9, the J gene TRBJ2-2; 9 bases line up with TRBD1. This CDR3 is 16 amino acids long. The junction had 8 bases not matched to a gene; V was cut back by 4 bases and J by 4 bases. From germline, CDR1 is SGDLS and CDR2 YYNGEE. CDR3 protein: CASSPPAQGATGELFF. DNA of the CDR3: TGTGCCAGCAGCCCACCGGCACAGGGGGCCACCGGGGAGCTGTTTTTT.

This clonotype was found a few times. This chain uses TRBV20-1 with TRBJ2-3; D remains unclear. The germline CDR1 and CDR2 sequences are DFQATT and SNEGSKA (reference sequence). Deletions cut 0 bases from V and 2 bases from J, with 3 bases between. This CDR3 has 12 residues. The CDR3 region has the DNA TGCAGTGCTAGAGACACCACAGATACGCAGTATTTT. Its protein is CSARDTTDTQYF.

This clonotype was observed at least ten times. CDR3 bases: TGCGCCAGCAGCAAGGGACAGGGTGCCATGAACACTGAAGCTTTCTTT. Its translation is CASSKGQGAMNTEAFF. This chain links TRBV5-1 with TRBJ1-1; TRBD1 matches 9 bases. Germline V gene data show CDR1 as SGHRS and CDR2 as YFSETQ. V was clipped by 4 bases and J by 0 bases; unmatched bases: 7. This CDR3 is built from 16 residues. Together with reference TRBV5-1 and TRBJ1-1, the CDR3 gives the full variable domain: KAGVTQTPRYLIKTRGQQVTLSCSPISGHRSVSWYQQTPGQGLQFLFEYFSETQRNKGNFPGRFSGRQFSNSRSEMNVSTLELGDSALYLCASSKGQGAMNTEAFFGQGTRLTVV.

The V and J genes are TRBV6-4 and TRBJ1-5; D ambiguous. The length of the CDR3 is 17 residues. Between the trimmed V and J ends, which lost 9 bases and 1 base, there was a span of 22 bases. The V gene's germline CDR1 is MRHNA and CDR2 SNTAGT. The CDR3 bases are TGTGCCAGTAGTTGTCGGCCCCCTAAATGGAGCAATCAGCCCCAGCATTTT. Translation: CASSCRPPKWSNQPQHF.

This sequence joins TRBV10-3 and TRBJ1-4; D remains ambiguous. Per the germline V gene, CDR1 is ENHRY and CDR2 is SYGVKD. V lost 10 bases, J lost 4 bases, and 16 bases lay in between. This CDR3 is built from 14 residues. CDR3 sequence reads: CASRPPPINEKLFF. Written as DNA, the CDR3 is TGTGCCAGCAGACCCCCCCCTATTAATGAAAAACTGTTTTTT.

This sequence joins TRBV20-1 and TRBJ2-1, with D possibly called TRBD1 or TRBD2 (5 bases each). The CDR3 runs 15 residues. CDR1 is DFQATT, CDR2 SNEGSKA, per germline (reference sequence). V was shortened by 5 bases and J by 4 bases, with 18 bases between the two germline ends. CDR3 in amino acids: CSAPPRSGTYNEQFF. CDR3 coding DNA: TGCAGTGCTCCTCCTCGGTCTGGGACGTACAATGAGCAGTTCTTC.

In its sample, this clonotype was seen many times. The chain uses TRBV6-1 and TRBJ1-6; D is undetermined. V lost 8 bases and J 10 bases, leaving 12 bases between the germline ends. CDR3 length equals 12 residues. From germline, CDR1 is MNHNS and CDR2 SASEGT. Written as DNA, the CDR3 is TGTGCCAGCGGCCGGGGAGGATCACCCCTCCACTTT. Its translation is CASGRGGSPLHF.

This chain uses TRBV5-1 with TRBJ1-6; TRBD1 matches 12 bases. This CDR3 spans 15 amino acids. Germline-derived CDR1 and CDR2 are SGHRS and YFSETQ. V lost 4 bases to trimming and J lost 9 bases; unmatched junction nucleotides: 5. CDR3 region: CASSQGQGAASPLHF. In nucleotides, the CDR3 is TGCGCCAGCAGCCAGGGACAGGGGGCGGCTTCACCCCTCCACTTT.

The V and J genes are TRBV14 and TRBJ2-7; the D is unclear. Germline CDR1 reads SGHDN; CDR2 reads FVKESK. The CDR3 is 14 amino acids. V gave up 3 bases and J gave up 2 bases, with 11 bases separating them. CDR3 in DNA: TGTGCCAGCAGCCATGACTTAACAACCTACGAGCAGTACTTC. This sequence encodes CASSHDLTTYEQYF.

A few counts support this clonotype. The V call is TRBV7-9, the J call TRBJ2-7; no reliable D call. Trimming shortened V by 1 base and J by 7 bases, and 8 bases separated the two germline ends. CDR3 length: 12 amino acids. Germline lookup yields CDR1 SEHNR and CDR2 FQNEAQ (reference sequence). CDR3 sequence: CASSLVLGEQYF. The CDR3 DNA follows: TGTGCCAGCAGCTTAGTTCTTGGGGAGCAGTACTTC.

This clonotype was found many times. This rearrangement joins TRBV7-9 to TRBJ1-4; D gene ambiguous. The V gene lost 1 base and the J gene lost 8 bases, with 14 bases spanning the gap. Germline CDR1 SEHNR, CDR2 FQNEAQ (reference sequence). The CDR3 runs 15 residues. CDR3 in DNA: TGTGCCAGCAGCTTAGTAACAGCTGTGGAGGAAAAACTGTTTTTT. Translated: CASSLVTAVEEKLFF.

On this clonotype: One base away lies a much larger clone, so this may be a sequencing read error. This rearrangement joins TRBV6-1 to TRBJ2-1, with D possibly TRBD1 on 6 matching bases. The end of the DNA aligns better with TRBJ2-7, so the J call may be wrong. From germline, CDR1 is MNHNS and CDR2 SASEGT. The CDR3 is made up of 14 amino acids. CDR3: CASGLWFRDNEQYF. CDR3 in DNA: TGTGCCAGCGGGTTGTGGTTTCGGGACAATGAGCAGTACTTC.

This clonotype has ten or more counts. The chain links TRBV20-1 to TRBJ2-4; D is uncertain. Germline V gene sequence: CDR1 DFQATT, CDR2 SNEGSKA (reference sequence). The length of the CDR3 is 13 residues. Trimming took off 0 bases at V and 6 bases at J, with 9 bases between the two ends. The CDR3: CSARDARRNIQYF. CDR3 nucleotide sequence: TGCAGTGCTAGAGATGCAAGGCGAAACATTCAGTACTTC.

This clonotype has a count of ten or more. J is TRBJ1-1 and V is TRBV18; D call uncertain. Germline CDR1 is KGHSH and CDR2 is LQKENI. Trimming took off 2 bases at V and 5 bases at J, with 15 bases between the two ends. CDR3 length equals 15 residues. The CDR3 protein is CASSPGSQGVTEAFF. The CDR3 nucleotides are TGTGCCAGCTCACCAGGGAGCCAAGGAGTGACTGAAGCTTTCTTT.

This clonotype was seen more than once but under ten times. The gene calls are TRBV24-1 and TRBJ2-6; TRBD1 or TRBD2 may be the D gene (5 bases each). Trimming left V 10 bases short and J 1 base short, with 16 bases between. The CDR3 is 16 residues long. Germline V gene data show CDR1 as KGHDR and CDR2 as SFDVKD. The CDR3 nucleotides read TGTGCCACTTCGCCGATCGGGGCGTCTGGGGCCAACGTCCTGACTTTC. It specifies CATSPIGASGANVLTF.

The CDR3 spells CASSYSAGGRSQGYEQYF. CDR3 coding DNA: TGTGCCAGCAGTTACTCGGCAGGGGGCCGGAGTCAAGGCTACGAGCAGTACTTC. The gene calls are TRBV6-5 and TRBJ2-7; 8 positions agree with TRBD1. Germline V gene sequence: CDR1 MNHEY, CDR2 SVGAGI. Trimming took 0 bases from V and 3 from J; bases not matched to a gene: 13. The CDR3 runs 18 residues.

The chain is built from TRBV6-1 and TRBJ2-7, with a weak D call TRBD2 (5 bases). Germline V gene data show CDR1 as MNHNS and CDR2 as SASEGT. The CDR3 contains 14 residues. Trimming took 6 bases from V and 2 from J, leaving 14 bases between them. CDR3 sequence reads: CASSPGSRAYEQYF. The CDR3 DNA reads TGTGCCAGCAGCCCGGGGTCTAGGGCCTACGAGCAGTACTTC.

This clonotype was seen repeatedly, ten times or more. The V call is TRBV27, the J call TRBJ2-5; 9 bases match TRBD2. V gave up 7 bases and J gave up 4 bases; unmatched junction bases: 25. This CDR3 spans 20 amino acids. The V gene's germline CDR1 is MNHEY and CDR2 SMNVEV (reference sequence). CDR3 sequence reads: CASTDYKGLKSGRLGETQYF. The CDR3 DNA reads TGTGCCAGCACCGACTATAAGGGCTTAAAGAGCGGGAGGCTCGGAGAGACCCAGTACTTC.

This clonotype was detected ten times or more. The chain is built from TRBV12-3 or TRBV12-4 and TRBJ2-7; 8 positions agree with TRBD1. The CDR3 loop spans 16 amino acids. Trimming took 0 bases from V and 5 from J; bases not matched to a gene: 9. CDR3: CASSLAQDRATDEQYF. The DNA of the CDR3 is TGTGCCAGCAGTTTAGCTCAGGACAGGGCCACCGACGAGCAGTACTTC.

There are many counts of this clonotype. The chain couples TRBV2 to TRBJ2-3; 7 nucleotides line up with TRBD2. V lost 4 bases, J lost 0 bases, and 7 bases stayed unmatched. The CDR3 is 16 residues long. Germline values: CDR1 SNHLY, CDR2 FYNNEI. The CDR3 region is CASSGGSPISTDTQYF. The CDR3 region has the DNA TGTGCCAGCAGTGGCGGGAGCCCCATAAGCACAGATACGCAGTATTTT.

This clonotype showed up many times. At one of its ends the junction is not consistent with the germline gene, which may arise from a read error. The chain links TRBV27 to TRBJ2-7, with D perhaps TRBD2 (6 bases). The CDR3 extends over 11 amino acids. CDR1 is MNHEY, CDR2 SMNVEV, per germline (reference sequence). CDR3: CAAGTLGEQYF. For the CDR3, the DNA is TGCGCTGCGGGGACCCTGGGCGAGCAGTACTTC.

This clonotype was detected a few times. This sequence joins TRBV4-2 and TRBJ1-4, with D unclear. From germline, CDR1 is LGHNA and CDR2 YNFKEQ. V was trimmed by 0 bases and J by 8 bases, leaving 22 bases between them. The CDR3 sequence is 18 residues long. CDR3 in amino acids: CASSQDLGGGLAREKLFF. CDR3 nucleotides: TGTGCCAGCAGCCAAGATCTGGGTGGCGGACTGGCAAGGGAAAAACTGTTTTTT.

V and J are TRBV6-1 and TRBJ1-2, with D tentatively TRBD1 (6 bases). Germline V gene data show CDR1 as MNHNS and CDR2 as SASEGT. Trimming shortened V by 5 bases and J by 8 bases, and 15 bases separated the two germline ends. This CDR3 contains 13 residues. CDR3 region: CASSYRGGEGYTF. CDR3 DNA: TGTGCCAGCAGTTACAGAGGGGGAGAAGGCTACACCTTC.